Presented here are 20 T cell receptor beta chains from one specimen sequenced in a study of T cell responses to AZD1222 COVID-19 vaccine (dated by TCRdb to the early 2020s). Libraries were prepared through the immunoSEQ multiplex PCR assay. The table was pulled from immuneACCESS by TCRdb, which kept in-frame rearrangements only. Such tables lose some clones; where checked, under half of the loss comes from unresolved V genes, and the rest has no known cause. This sample gives 100,000 to 150,000 clones in total; 80% to 90% of them show up just once. 10% of the sample comes from the top ten. The time point label, read with the paper, signifies: baseline before first vaccination. The sample consisted of peripheral blood, taken on day 0 of AZD1222 vaccination. These receptors all stem from an adult in good health.

This rearrangement joins TRBV30 to TRBJ2-1; D is unclear. Germline values: CDR1 GTSNPN, CDR2 SVGIG (reference sequence). The CDR3 has 12 amino acids. Trimming left V 4 bases short and J 4 bases short, with 8 bases between. The CDR3 is CAWKGPYNEQFF. DNA for the CDR3: TGTGCCTGGAAAGGGCCGTACAATGAGCAGTTCTTC.

The chain carries TRBV18 and TRBJ2-2; D ambiguous. CDR3 size: 16 residues. Trimming removed 0 bases from V and 3 bases from J, with 11 bases in between. The V gene's germline CDR1 is KGHSH and CDR2 LQKENI. CDR3 sequence (DNA): TGTGCCAGCTCACCACCAAACCAACGGGACACCGGGGAGCTGTTTTTT. It yields the protein CASSPPNQRDTGELFF.

The chain combines TRBV24-1 with TRBJ1-2, with a weak D call TRBD1 (5 bases). Trimming shortened V by 3 bases and J by 4 bases, and 8 bases separated the two germline ends. Germline V gives CDR1 KGHDR, CDR2 SFDVKD. The CDR3 is 13 amino acids. CDR3 amino acids: CATSDGGGYGYTF. In nucleotides, the CDR3 is TGTGCCACCAGTGATGGGGGTGGCTATGGCTACACCTTC.

The J gene is TRBJ2-3, the V gene TRBV28; TRBD2 matches at 11 bases. J gave up 9 bases and V 2 bases, and 4 bases lay outside the gene matches. The CDR3 runs to 14 residues. Per germline, CDR1 MDHEN and CDR2 SYDVKM. CDR3: CASSLTGLAATQYF. DNA of the CDR3: TGTGCCAGCAGTTTAACGGGACTAGCGGCAACGCAGTATTTT.

The rearrangement joins TRBV6-6 to TRBJ2-4, with 12 bases matching TRBD2. This CDR3 is built from 17 residues. Germline V gene lookup returns CDR1 MNHNY and CDR2 SVGAGI (reference sequence). Trimming at V came to 5 bases and at J to 8 bases, leaving 13 bases not matched to a gene. The CDR3 DNA reads TGTGCCAGCAGTCCCCAACCGGGACTAGCGGGCGAGGACATTCAGTACTTC. Translation: CASSPQPGLAGEDIQYF.

The table lists this clone with a count of one. The CDR3 DNA is TGTGCCAGCAGCTTGGCTCACAGCGACAATGAGCAGTTCTTC. Protein: CASSLAHSDNEQFF. The J gene is TRBJ2-1, the V gene TRBV5-5; D is unresolved. Trimming cost V 0 bases and J 5 bases, with 9 bases left between them. This CDR3 region has 14 residues. CDR1 is SGHKS, CDR2 YYEKEE, per germline (reference sequence).

The gene calls are TRBV6-2 or TRBV6-3 and TRBJ1-5; 9 nucleotides match TRBD1. There are 13 residues in the CDR3. V was clipped by 5 bases and J by 11 bases; unmatched bases: 7. Germline V CDR1 and CDR2: MNHEY, SVGEGT. The chain's CDR3 is CASSRDRVLAQHF. In nucleotides, the CDR3 is TGTGCCAGCAGTCGGGACAGGGTGTTGGCCCAGCATTTT.

This chain links TRBV7-9 with TRBJ2-1; the D is unclear. The CDR3 is made up of 14 amino acids. V gave up 1 base and J gave up 0 bases, with 4 bases separating them. In germline, CDR1 is SEHNR, CDR2 FQNEAQ (reference sequence). CDR3 in amino acids: CASSLVLSYNEQFF. The CDR3 bases are TGTGCCAGCAGCTTAGTACTCTCCTACAATGAGCAGTTCTTC. Looking up the rest from reference TRBV7-9 and TRBJ2-1 gives the full variable domain: DTGVSQNPRHKITKRGQNVTFRCDPISEHNRLYWYRQTLGQGPEFLTYFQNEAQLEKSRLLSDRFSAERPKGSFSTLEIQRTEQGDSAMYLCASSLVLSYNEQFFGPGTRLTVL.

About this clone itself: Additional DNA sequences in this sample encode the identical CDR3. The V and J genes are TRBV18 and TRBJ1-1; D is ambiguous. Germline V gives CDR1 KGHSH, CDR2 LQKENI. V was cut by 3 bases and J by 5 bases, with 10 bases left in between. The CDR3 loop spans 13 amino acids. This chain's CDR3 is CASSPERVTEAFF. CDR3 coding DNA: TGTGCCAGCTCACCGGAGCGGGTAACTGAAGCTTTCTTT.

The chain recombines TRBV25-1 with TRBJ2-1, with 12 positions matching TRBD2. After removal of 6 bases from V and 13 bases from J, the junction contained 13 bases not matched to a gene. This CDR3 spans 15 amino acids. The germline V gene encodes CDR1 MGHDK and CDR2 SYGVNS. The CDR3 bases are TGTGCCAGCAGGAGTGGGACTAGCGGGCACCCCGTCCAGTTCTTC. Translation: CASRSGTSGHPVQFF.

The gene calls are TRBV30 and TRBJ2-2, with D possibly matching TRBD1 (6 bases). Trimming removed 8 bases from V and 6 bases from J, with 16 bases in between. Germline lookup yields CDR1 GTSNPN and CDR2 SVGIG (reference sequence). The CDR3 contains 13 residues. CDR3 DNA sequence: TGTGCCCGAGACAGGACTGACGCCGGGGAGCTGTTTTTT. Protein sequence: CARDRTDAGELFF.

The J gene is TRBJ2-2, the V gene TRBV30; maybe TRBD2 (6 bases). In germline, CDR1 is GTSNPN, CDR2 SVGIG (reference sequence). This CDR3 is built from 15 residues. Trimming left V 0 bases short and J 1 base short, with 9 bases between. CDR3 sequence: CAWSVLGGNTGELFF. CDR3 sequence (DNA): TGTGCCTGGAGTGTACTCGGGGGGAACACCGGGGAGCTGTTTTTT.

This clone has a handful of counts. The chain uses TRBV9 and TRBJ2-7; perhaps TRBD2 as D (5 bases). Germline-derived CDR1 and CDR2 are SGDLS and YYNGEE. The CDR3 covers 15 residues. V was cut by 4 bases and J by 2 bases, with 16 bases left in between. CDR3 bases: TGTGCCAGCAGCCCTGAGGTGGGAGTTCCCTACGAGCAGTACTTC. This encodes CASSPEVGVPYEQYF.

V gene TRBV10-3 combines with J gene TRBJ1-1; D is undetermined. This CDR3 region has 13 residues. Germline CDR1 ENHRY, CDR2 SYGVKD. V gave up 4 bases and J gave up 5 bases, with 11 bases separating them. CDR3 loop: CAISVVGRTEAFF. The CDR3 DNA sequence: TGTGCCATCAGTGTGGTGGGTCGGACTGAAGCTTTCTTT.

V is TRBV21-1 and J is TRBJ2-7; the table gives TRBD1 as D, unverified against the DNA. TRBV21-1 is assigned pseudogene status. The CDR3 totals 17 residues. DNA for the CDR3: TGTGCCAGCAGCACCAGTGGAGAGGACAGGACGTCCTACGAGCAGTACTTC. Translation gives CASSTSGEDRTSYEQYF.

V is TRBV2 and J is TRBJ1-5; D may be TRBD1 (6 bases). The CDR3 contains 14 residues. Trimming cost V 8 bases and J 0 bases, with 11 bases left between them. Germline CDR1 reads SNHLY; CDR2 reads FYNNEI. CDR3 bases: TGTGCCAGCGAGGGGGGGTATAGCAATCAGCCCCAGCATTTT. Protein product: CASEGGYSNQPQHF.

The chain combines TRBV3-1 (or the pseudogene TRBV3-2) with TRBJ1-4; D possibly corresponds to TRBD1 (6 bases). Germline-derived CDR1 and CDR2 are LGHDT and YNNKEL (reference sequence). Deletions cut 0 bases from V and 2 bases from J, with 16 bases between. The length of the CDR3 is 18 residues. CDR3 in amino acids: CASSQDYREVWTNEKLFF. The CDR3 nucleotides read TGTGCCAGCAGCCAAGATTACAGGGAAGTTTGGACTAATGAAAAACTGTTTTTT.

V usage is TRBV6-2 or TRBV6-3 and J usage is TRBJ1-5, with D possibly matching TRBD1 (6 bases). The CDR3 covers 14 residues. Germline CDR1 reads MNHEY; CDR2 reads SVGEGT. V was trimmed by 4 bases and J by 3 bases, leaving 10 bases between them. The CDR3 DNA reads TGTGCCAGCAGTTTCAGGGGCCCCAATCAGCCCCAGCATTTT. Residues: CASSFRGPNQPQHF.

The chain uses TRBV4-3 and TRBJ2-1; 9 nucleotides line up with TRBD2. The V gene's germline CDR1 is LGHNA and CDR2 YSLEER. This CDR3 contains 16 residues. Trimming cost V 0 bases and J 9 bases; bases outside gene matches: 9. Here the CDR3 DNA reads TGCGCCAGCAGCCAAGATTGGGGCGGGAGGGCCATTGAGCAGTTCTTC. Protein product: CASSQDWGGRAIEQFF.

This clone appeared once. This chain connects TRBV6-2 or TRBV6-3 to TRBJ1-2; tentatively, D is TRBD1 (6 bases). With 4 bases removed from V and 4 bases from J, the gap between germline ends came to 10 bases. The CDR3 has 13 amino acids. Germline CDR1 and CDR2: MNHEY and SVGEGT. The CDR3 DNA follows: TGTGCCAGCAGTTTACAGGGTACCTATGGCTACACCTTC. Its translation: CASSLQGTYGYTF.